The 25 T cell receptor beta chains listed next were all sequenced from one sample in a study of blood T cells in healthy people across ages. Sample-barcoded 5' priming and a J-beta primer mix drove a second PCR of 7 to 11 cycles. TCRdb used MiXCR to reprocess the 5' RACE reads, holding one entry per CDR3 protein. The sample has fewer than 2,000,000 distinct CDR3 sequences, around 40% seen once. The sequenced sample consisted of blood. These receptors all stem from a human donor in good health.

The chain joins TRBV2 to TRBJ2-5; 13 positions agree with TRBD2. Trimming took 6 bases from V and 5 from J; bases not matched to a gene: 9. CDR3 length equals 16 residues. The germline CDR1 and CDR2 sequences are SNHLY and FYNNEI. The DNA for the CDR3 is TGTGCCAGCAGGAGACTAGCGGGGGGTAGTGTGGAGACCCAGTACTTC. Translating gives CASRRLAGGSVETQYF.

The V and J genes are TRBV9 and TRBJ1-6; TRBD1 might be the D (6 bases). This CDR3 is built from 16 residues. CDR1 and CDR2 from the germline V gene are SGDLS and YYNGEE. Trimming removed 0 bases at V and 6 bases at J, with 13 bases between. The CDR3 loop is CASSVAAGQINSPLHF. CDR3 nucleotides: TGTGCCAGCAGCGTAGCCGCTGGACAGATTAATTCACCCCTCCACTTT.

The chain joins TRBV20-1 to TRBJ2-7; D is uncertain. The CDR3 consists of 11 residues. Germline V CDR1 and CDR2: DFQATT, SNEGSKA (reference sequence). V dropped 1 base and J dropped 7 bases, with 8 bases sitting between them. The CDR3 loop reads CSARAAEEQYF. In nucleotides, the CDR3 is TGCAGTGCTAGAGCCGCGGAGGAGCAGTACTTC.

This chain connects TRBV4-3 to TRBJ1-4; D is ambiguous. There are 16 residues in the CDR3. Per germline, CDR1 LGHNA and CDR2 YSLEER. Trimming stripped 1 base from V and 2 bases from J, with 11 bases between. CDR3 nucleotide sequence: TGCGCCAGCAGCCAAGGACTGGTCGGTACTAATGAAAAACTGTTTTTT. It specifies CASSQGLVGTNEKLFF.

The rearrangement links TRBV12-3 or TRBV12-4 to TRBJ2-1; 12 nucleotides agree with TRBD2. J lost 7 bases, V lost 11 bases, and 6 bases had no gene match. CDR3 size: 13 residues. CDR3 residues: CAGGLAGPNEQFF. The CDR3 region has the DNA TGTGCCGGCGGACTAGCGGGGCCTAATGAGCAGTTCTTC.

The chain links TRBV6-2 or TRBV6-3 to TRBJ2-1, with 9 bases lining up with TRBD2. Per germline, CDR1 MNHEY and CDR2 SVGEGT. The CDR3 is 16 residues long. The trim removed 0 bases at V and 2 bases at J, leaving 2 bases unmatched. For the CDR3, the DNA is TGTGCCAGCAGTTACTCGGGCGGGGGGGCCTACAATGAGCAGTTCTTC. The encoded protein is CASSYSGGGAYNEQFF.

The chain recombines TRBV10-3 with TRBJ1-1; 8 nucleotides match TRBD1. The germline V gene has CDR1 ENHRY and CDR2 SYGVKD. The CDR3 sequence is 14 residues long. The V segment lost 7 bases and the J segment 5 bases; nucleotides outside the gene matches: 9. Here the CDR3 DNA reads TGTGCCATCATGAAGGACAGGGAAGGGACTGAAGCTTTCTTT. This translates into CAIMKDREGTEAFF.

This rearrangement joins TRBV18 to TRBJ2-3; possibly TRBD1 for D (6 bases). Germline V gene sequence: CDR1 KGHSH, CDR2 LQKENI. The CDR3 has 16 amino acids. Trimming took 1 base from V and 0 from J, leaving 11 bases between them. The CDR3 bases are TGTGCCAGCTCACCACGAGGCGGACAGAGCACAGATACGCAGTATTTT. Its protein product is CASSPRGGQSTDTQYF.

In this sample, this clonotype turned up a few times. CDR3 loop: CASSEDIEGPSYGYTF. The CDR3 bases are TGTGCCAGCAGTGAAGATATAGAGGGCCCCTCCTATGGCTACACCTTC. The rearrangement joins TRBV2 to TRBJ1-2; D not resolved. Between the trimmed V and J ends, which lost 1 base and 4 bases, there was a span of 16 bases. The length of the CDR3 is 16 residues. Germline CDR1 reads SNHLY; CDR2 reads FYNNEI.

V usage is TRBV27 and J usage is TRBJ2-1, with no clear D. The CDR3 is 12 amino acids. Trimming cost V 5 bases and J 13 bases, with 15 bases left between them. Looked up from germline, CDR1 is MNHEY and CDR2 is SMNVEV (reference sequence). The CDR3 DNA reads as TGTGCCAGCAGTCCCCCAGGCTCCAGACAGTTCTTC. Amino acids: CASSPPGSRQFF.

There are a few counts of this clonotype. V and J are TRBV13 and TRBJ1-1; maybe TRBD1 (5 bases). Trimming removed 7 bases at V and 8 bases at J, with 23 bases between. Germline V gives CDR1 PRHDT, CDR2 FYEKMQ (reference sequence). The CDR3 is 15 amino acids. This CDR3 reads CASTTAGYGPGEAFF. Written as DNA, the CDR3 is TGTGCCAGCACCACCGCAGGGTACGGCCCCGGAGAAGCTTTCTTT.

This clonotype was counted only a few times. The J gene is TRBJ2-7, the V gene TRBV12-3 or TRBV12-4; 9 positions match TRBD2. V lost 3 bases to trimming and J lost 0 bases; unmatched junction nucleotides: 9. This CDR3 spans 17 amino acids. CDR3 residues: CASSLLSGGPSSYEQYF. Written as DNA, the CDR3 is TGTGCCAGCAGTTTGCTCAGCGGGGGGCCAAGCTCCTACGAGCAGTACTTC.

This chain uses TRBV12-3 or TRBV12-4 with TRBJ2-1; D not resolved. Trimming took off 3 bases at V and 7 bases at J, with 16 bases between the two ends. The CDR3 extends over 15 amino acids. CDR3 sequence: CASSLPSPARNEQFF. The CDR3 nucleotides read TGTGCCAGCAGTTTGCCGAGCCCCGCGAGGAATGAGCAGTTCTTC.

This chain links TRBV9 with TRBJ1-2; 9 positions agree with TRBD1. CDR1 is SGDLS, CDR2 YYNGEE, per germline. J lost 2 bases, V lost 3 bases, and 8 bases had no gene match. This CDR3 has 16 amino acids. Written as DNA, the CDR3 is TGTGCCAGCAGCGAACCCAGGGACAGGGCGAACTATGGCTACACCTTC. Protein product: CASSEPRDRANYGYTF.

This clonotype was observed many times. V is TRBV18 and J is TRBJ2-4; perhaps TRBD1 as D (6 bases). This CDR3 has 14 amino acids. V was trimmed by 5 bases and J by 7 bases, leaving 15 bases between them. Germline V gives CDR1 KGHSH, CDR2 LQKENI. The CDR3 loop is CASSTLDSSNIQYF. In DNA form, the CDR3 reads TGTGCCAGCTCAACGCTGGACAGTAGTAACATTCAGTACTTC. Variable domain in full (rest from reference TRBV18 and TRBJ2-4): NAGVMQNPRHLVRRRGQEARLRCSPMKGHSHVYWYRQLPEEGLKFMVYLQKENIIDESGMPKERFSAEFPKEGPSILRIQQVVRGDSAAYFCASSTLDSSNIQYFGAGTRLSVL.

The chain joins TRBV6-6 to TRBJ2-1; tentatively, D is TRBD1 (5 bases). The CDR3 sequence is 16 residues long. Trimming stripped 5 bases from V and 6 bases from J, with 20 bases between. From germline, CDR1 is MNHNY and CDR2 SVGAGI (reference sequence). DNA of the CDR3: TGTGCCAGCAGTCAATTACAGGAAACTCGGTTCAATGAGCAGTTCTTC. Its translation: CASSQLQETRFNEQFF.

This clonotype occurred a few times. The chain joins TRBV20-1 to TRBJ2-1; D unresolved. The CDR3 consists of 11 residues. Germline CDR1 reads DFQATT; CDR2 reads SNEGSKA (reference sequence). Trimming shortened V by 8 bases and J by 10 bases, and 15 bases separated the two germline ends. The DNA of the CDR3 is TGCAGTCTCCTAGAACGAGCGGAGCAGTTCTTC. This sequence encodes CSLLERAEQFF.

The rearrangement links TRBV2 to TRBJ2-7; the D is unclear. Germline V gives CDR1 SNHLY, CDR2 FYNNEI. CDR3 length: 14 residues. V was pared by 6 bases and J by 2 bases, with 14 bases between. The CDR3 spells CASRETLLPYEQYF. DNA of the CDR3: TGTGCCAGCAGGGAAACACTACTCCCCTACGAGCAGTACTTC.

This clonotype was seen a handful of times. V gene TRBV10-2 combines with J gene TRBJ2-1, with 14 nucleotides matching TRBD2. CDR1 and CDR2 (germline): WSHSY, SAAADI. With 4 bases clipped from V and 8 bases from J, the junction kept 7 bases outside the gene matches. The CDR3 contains 16 residues. CDR3 residues: CASSGLAGGPRDEQFF. The CDR3 nucleotides are TGCGCCAGCAGTGGACTAGCGGGGGGGCCTAGGGATGAGCAGTTCTTC.

The gene calls are TRBV20-1 and TRBJ2-5; D is unresolved. The V gene lost 0 bases and the J gene lost 11 bases, with 16 bases spanning the gap. Looked up from germline, CDR1 is DFQATT and CDR2 is SNEGSKA (reference sequence). The CDR3 contains 13 residues. CDR3 sequence: CSAREGKIGEQYF. The CDR3, as DNA: TGCAGTGCTAGAGAGGGGAAGATTGGTGAGCAGTACTTC.

The chain couples TRBV6-2 or TRBV6-3 to TRBJ2-7, with 10 bases that match TRBD2. The CDR3 runs to 16 residues. V trimming: 0 bases; J trimming: 4 bases; junction bases outside the gene matches: 6. Germline assignment: CDR1 MNHEY and CDR2 SVGEGT. CDR3 nucleotides: TGTGCCAGCAGTTACTCGTCTAGCGGGGGTGTATACGAGCAGTACTTC. It is translated as CASSYSSSGGVYEQYF.

V usage is TRBV7-3 and J usage is TRBJ1-6; D is perhaps TRBD1 (6 bases). There are 13 residues in the CDR3. Germline lookup yields CDR1 SGHTA and CDR2 FQGTGA. Trimming pared 5 bases from V and 14 bases from J, leaving 16 bases between. CDR3 residues: CASSTRPGETLHF. The CDR3 DNA follows: TGTGCCAGCAGCACCCGACCAGGGGAGACCCTCCACTTT.

The rearrangement joins TRBV20-1 to TRBJ1-1; D unclear. V gave up 3 bases and J gave up 1 base, with 12 bases separating them. From germline, CDR1 is DFQATT and CDR2 SNEGSKA (reference sequence). The CDR3 contains 14 residues. This chain's CDR3 is CSARKSGPNTEAFF. DNA of the CDR3: TGCAGTGCTAGGAAGTCCGGACCGAACACTGAAGCTTTCTTT.

The chain has TRBV5-1 and TRBJ1-5; D is uncertain. In germline, CDR1 is SGHRS, CDR2 YFSETQ. The CDR3 has 13 residues. The ends were cut back, 4 bases at V and 6 bases at J, with 11 bases in the middle. The DNA for the CDR3 is TGCGCCAGCAGCAAAGAGGGAGGTCAGCCCCAGCATTTT. Translation: CASSKEGGQPQHF.

This clonotype was observed a few times. This chain links TRBV12-3 or TRBV12-4 with TRBJ2-1; 9 bases line up with TRBD2. There are 15 residues in the CDR3. V lost 5 bases and J lost 2; bases outside the gene matches: 4. In DNA form, the CDR3 reads TGTGCCAGCAGTGGGGGACTAGCTACCTACAATGAGCAGTTCTTC. Amino acids: CASSGGLATYNEQFF.